Listed below are T cell receptor beta chains from one sample, sequenced in a study of CD8 T cell repertoires and HIV-1 epitope variants. This table comes from immunoSEQ multiplex PCR, and its TCRdb copy is limited to in-frame clones, with some not included. This sample has about 95,000 clones; around 75% occur once, and the top ten carry more than 25%. Sequencing input: uncultured baseline CD8+ T cells from peripheral blood mononuclear cells (PBMCs). The origin of the receptors is a male donor with HIV. CDR3s include the opening cysteine and the closing phenylalanine or tryptophan. A D gene is named only where the DNA matches it firmly. For some rows the clone size is stated as once, few or many, or as a class when expanded; others skip it.

>TRBJ2-7|TRBV19|TRBD1|-
TGTGCCAGTAGTCAAGGGACAGGGGCGCGCGAGCAGTACTTC
CASSQGTGAREQYF
>TRBJ2-2|TRBV5-1|TRBD2|-
TGCGCCAGCAGCTTTGGGGGCGACCCGGGAGGGACCGGGGAGCTGTTTTTT
CASSFGGDPGGTGELFF
>TRBJ1-5|TRBV6-1|-|few
TGTGCCAGCAGTGAGTATCAGCCCCAGCATTTT
CASSEYQPQHF
>TRBJ1-6|TRBV30|-|few
TGTGCCTGGAGTGTACTTGCGGTTAATTCACCCCTCCACTTT
CAWSVLAVNSPLHF
>TRBJ2-7|TRBV27|TRBD2|-
TGTGCCAGCAGTGGCGCGGGAGGGCCGTTATACGAGCAGTACTTC
CASSGAGGPLYEQYF
>TRBJ2-2|TRBV7-7|-|-
TGTGCCAGCAGCTTCCAGTCACCGAACACCGGGGAGCTGTTTTTT
CASSFQSPNTGELFF
>TRBJ1-1|TRBV6-1|-|-
TGTGCCAGCAGTGAAGCAGGGGGTGAAGCTTTCTTT
CASSEAGGEAFF
>TRBJ2-5|TRBV28|-|once
TGTGCCAGCAGGACTCTAAGGGCCGGACCCGAGACCCAGTACTTC
CASRTLRAGPETQYF
>TRBJ1-5|TRBV6-1|-|-
TGTGCCAGCAGAAGGGAAATGGGCAATCAGCCCCAGCATTTT
CASRREMGNQPQHF
>TRBJ1-5|TRBV18|-|-
TGTGCCAGCTCAGCGGACGGGATAAATCAGCCCCAGCATTTT
CASSADGINQPQHF
>TRBJ2-2|TRBV19|-|once
TGTGCCACCGGGACCCCGGGACTTCGAAAACAGTTGAACACCGGGGAGCTGTTTTTT
CATGTPGLRKQLNTGELFF
>TRBJ2-3|TRBV27|TRBD2|-
TGTGCCAGCAGTTCCAGGACTAGCGGGCGAGTTGTGGATACGCAGTATTTT
CASSSRTSGRVVDTQYF
>TRBJ1-4|TRBV5-6|-|-
TGTGCCAGCAGCTTGGGACCGGGGGAAAAACTGTTTTTT
CASSLGPGEKLFF
>TRBJ2-5|TRBV28|-|few
TGTGCCAGCAGTTTACCACTTTCCCTAATCAAGACCCAGTACTTC
CASSLPLSLIKTQYF
>TRBJ1-1|TRBV7-6|TRBD1|-
TGTGCCAGCAGCTTAGTGGCTTACGGACAGGGAATGAACACTGAAGCTTTCTTT
CASSLVAYGQGMNTEAFF
>TRBJ2-7|TRBV5-5|-|-
TGTGCCAGCAGCTTCGAAGAGCGCCCAGGCGACGAGCAGTACTTC
CASSFEERPGDEQYF
>TRBJ1-6|TRBV7-9|-|few
TGTGCCAGCAGCTTAGGTGGACAAAATAATTCACCCCTCCACTTT
CASSLGGQNNSPLHF
>TRBJ2-4|TRBV13|-|-
TGTGCCAGCAGCGACACCGACAGGCCCCAGTACTTC
CASSDTDRPQYF
>TRBJ2-1|TRBV5-6|TRBD2|-
TGTGCCAGCAGAGGACTAGCGGGATATGGTGAGCAGTTCTTC
CASRGLAGYGEQFF
>TRBJ2-7|TRBV19|-|-
TGTGCCAGTAGCGTGGGGACAAATTACGAGCAGTACTTC
CASSVGTNYEQYF
>TRBJ1-4|TRBV4-1|-|-
TGCGCCAGCAGCCAATCACCTTTTTACACCAATGAAAAACTGTTTTTT
CASSQSPFYTNEKLFF
>TRBJ1-3|TRBV6-6|-|-
TGTGCCAGCAATCCGACAGCATCAACTGGAAACACCATATATTTT
CASNPTASTGNTIYF
>TRBJ1-5|TRBV19|TRBD1|few
TGTGCCAGTAGTACGATACAGGGGAATAGCAATCAGCCCCAGCATTTT
CASSTIQGNSNQPQHF
>TRBJ1-1|TRBV7-9|-|-
TGTGCCAGCAGCTTAGCGAGGGCCACTGAAGCTTTCTTT
CASSLARATEAFF
>TRBJ2-3|TRBV30|TRBD2|-
TGTGCCTGGAGCGGGGGGTCAGATACGCAGTATTTT
CAWSGGSDTQYF
>TRBJ1-2|TRBV19|TRBD1|-
TGTGCCAGTAGTAGGCGACAGGGAGATGGCTACACCTTC
CASSRRQGDGYTF
>TRBJ1-4|TRBV9|TRBD1|-
TGTGCCAGCAGCGGACGGACAGGGGGAGGGGAAAAACTGTTTTTT
CASSGRTGGGEKLFF
>TRBJ2-7|TRBV10-2|-|-
TGCGCCAGCAGTGATAATCGGTACAGCTCCTACGAGCAGTACTTC
CASSDNRYSSYEQYF
>TRBJ2-3|TRBV5-1|-|-
TGCGCCAGCAGCCCCGTCCTCACAGATACGCAGTATTTT
CASSPVLTDTQYF
>TRBJ1-5|TRBV6-1|-|few
TGTGCCAGCAGCTCCACGGTTGGCAATCAGCCCCAGCATTTT
CASSSTVGNQPQHF
>TRBJ2-6|TRBV7-2|TRBD1|-
TGTGCCAGCACCCGGGACAGGAAAACTGGGGCCAACGTCCTGACTTTC
CASTRDRKTGANVLTF
>TRBJ2-5|TRBV18|TRBD2|-
TGTGCCAGCTCACCTATAGCGGGAAAAGGAGAGACCCAGTACTTC
CASSPIAGKGETQYF
>TRBJ1-5|TRBV6-5|-|-
TGTGCCAGCAGCCGGGATAGCAATCAGCCCCAGCATTTT
CASSRDSNQPQHF
>TRBJ2-5|TRBV28|TRBD2|-
TGTGCCAGCAGACGTCTAGCGGGAGGGCTGAGCCAGTACTTC
CASRRLAGGLSQYF
>TRBJ2-5|TRBV7-9|-|-
TGTGCCAGCAGCTTAGACCAAGAGACCCAGTACTTC
CASSLDQETQYF
>TRBJ2-5|TRBV4-1|-|-
TGTGCCAGCAGCTCCGCCGGGATAGATCAAGAGACCCAGTACTTC
CASSSAGIDQETQYF
>TRBJ2-5|TRBV25-1|-|-
TGTGCCAGCAGTGGCTGGGGAGAGACCCAGTACTTC
CASSGWGETQYF
>TRBJ2-7|TRBV28|-|once
TGTGCCAGCAGTTCGTCCCGGGACATCCACAGCTCCTACGAGCAGTACTTC
CASSSSRDIHSSYEQYF
>TRBJ2-2|TRBV5-1|-|-
TGCGCCAGCAGCTATACAGGTACCAACACCGGGGAGCTGTTTTTT
CASSYTGTNTGELFF
>TRBJ2-7|TRBV27|TRBD2|-
TGTGCCAGCAGTTCTGGGACTAGCGGGGGGACGGCCGAGCAGTACTTC
CASSSGTSGGTAEQYF
>TRBJ2-1|TRBV29-1|TRBD1|-
TGCAGCGTGCGACAGGGGGCGGGTAATGAGCAGTTCTTC
CSVRQGAGNEQFF